This TCR beta chain is drawn from a study of blood T cell repertoires in COVID-19. Study at large: Samples taken during acute and convalescent COVID-19 were collected in the United States, Italy and Spain. PBMCs, B-cell-depleted T cells, or T cells provided the cDNA or gDNA that made up the material.

Germline assignment: CDR1 LGHDT and CDR2 YNNKEL (reference sequence). This CDR3 is 14 amino acids long. Trimming stripped 3 bases from V and 7 bases from J, with 15 bases between. Original analysis: Amplifying reference gene primers gave estimates of nucleated cell counts. Here immunoSEQ multiplex PCR was the method, and the copy in TCRdb shows in-frame clones only, minus some. That table is the source of V, J and clone size, and D and trimming were worked out from the DNA. The top ten hold around 20% of the sample, which has 65,000 to 85,000 clones, approximately 90% seen once. The chain is built from TRBV3-1 (or the pseudogene TRBV3-2) and TRBJ2-5; maybe TRBD2 (7 bases). Sequencing used peripheral blood. The TCR comes from a human donor in a cohort sampled during active COVID-19. The DNA of the CDR3 is TGTGCCAGCAGCCAGGGGGGGGCCAGGGGGACCCAGTACTTC. Amino acid sequence: CASSQGGARGTQYF.